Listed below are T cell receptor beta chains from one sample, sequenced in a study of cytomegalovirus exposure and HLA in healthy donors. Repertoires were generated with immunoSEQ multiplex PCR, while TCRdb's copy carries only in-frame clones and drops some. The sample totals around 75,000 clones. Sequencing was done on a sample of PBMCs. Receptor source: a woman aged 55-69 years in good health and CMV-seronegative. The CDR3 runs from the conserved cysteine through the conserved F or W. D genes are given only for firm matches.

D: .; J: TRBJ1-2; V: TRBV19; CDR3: CASSIVVAGSYGYTF; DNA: TGTGCCAGTAGTATAGTTGTAGCAGGGTCCTATGGCTACACCTTC
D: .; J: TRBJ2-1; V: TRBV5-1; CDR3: CASKGLGSSYNEQFF; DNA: TGCGCCAGCAAAGGCCTCGGGAGCTCCTACAATGAGCAGTTCTTC
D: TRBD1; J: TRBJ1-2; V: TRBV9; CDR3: CASSVGDRESRGYTF; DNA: TGTGCCAGCAGCGTGGGCGACAGGGAATCTCGTGGCTACACCTTC
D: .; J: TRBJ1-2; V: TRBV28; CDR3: CASTMRDGYTF; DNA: TGTGCCAGCACTATGAGGGATGGCTACACCTTC
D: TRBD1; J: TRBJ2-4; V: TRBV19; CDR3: CVSSLGQGKNIQYF; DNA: TGTGTCAGTAGTCTGGGACAGGGTAAAAACATTCAGTACTTC
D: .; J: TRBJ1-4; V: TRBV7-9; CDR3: CASSLSRGANEKLFF; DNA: TGTGCCAGCAGCCTATCGCGGGGGGCTAATGAAAAACTGTTTTTT
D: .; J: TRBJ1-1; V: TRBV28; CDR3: CASSLFGRHSTEAFF; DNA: TGTGCCAGCAGTTTATTCGGGAGGCACAGCACTGAAGCTTTCTTT
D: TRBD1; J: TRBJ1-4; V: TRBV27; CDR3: CASSPGYPGQLAHNEKLFF; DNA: TGTGCCAGCAGCCCTGGGTACCCGGGACAGCTAGCCCATAATGAAAAACTGTTTTTT
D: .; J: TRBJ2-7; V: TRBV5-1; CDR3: CASSPTVGYASYEQYF; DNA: TGCGCCAGCAGCCCAACCGTCGGGTACGCTTCCTACGAGCAGTACTTC
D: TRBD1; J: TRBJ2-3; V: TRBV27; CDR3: CASKTGVWDTQYF; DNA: TGTGCCAGCAAAACAGGGGTTTGGGATACGCAGTATTTT
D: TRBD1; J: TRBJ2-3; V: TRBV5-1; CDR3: CASSPGQGGSTDTQYF; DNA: TGCGCCAGCAGCCCCGGACAGGGTGGAAGCACAGATACGCAGTATTTT
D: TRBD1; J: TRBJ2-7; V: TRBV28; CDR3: CASTGGFYEQYF; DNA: TGTGCCAGTACAGGGGGTTTCTACGAGCAGTACTTC
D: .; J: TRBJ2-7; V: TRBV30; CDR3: CAWSKRDEQYF; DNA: TGTGCCTGGAGTAAGAGGGACGAGCAGTACTTC
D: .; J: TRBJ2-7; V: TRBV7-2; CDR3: CASSLASAYEQYF; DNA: TGTGCCAGCAGCTTAGCTAGCGCCTACGAGCAGTACTTC
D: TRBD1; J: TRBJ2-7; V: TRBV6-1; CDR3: CASTRDRSYEQYF; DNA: TGTGCCAGCACCCGGGACAGATCCTACGAGCAGTACTTC
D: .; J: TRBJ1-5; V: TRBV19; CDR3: CASSPDSIRSNQPQHF; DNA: TGTGCCAGTAGCCCAGACAGTATTCGTAGCAATCAGCCCCAGCATTTT
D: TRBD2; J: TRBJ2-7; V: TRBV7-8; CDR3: CASSLTSSSGSYEQYF; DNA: TGTGCCAGCAGCTTAACATCGTCTAGCGGTAGCTACGAGCAGTACTTC
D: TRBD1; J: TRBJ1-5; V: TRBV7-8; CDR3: CASSSGQVANQPQHF; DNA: TGTGCCAGCAGCTCCGGACAGGTAGCCAATCAGCCCCAGCATTTT
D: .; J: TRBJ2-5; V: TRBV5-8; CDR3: CASSLSQGPQETQYF; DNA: TGTGCCAGCAGCTTGAGTCAGGGTCCCCAAGAGACCCAGTACTTC
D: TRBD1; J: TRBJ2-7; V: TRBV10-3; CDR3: CAISGGAGTGRNEQYF; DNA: TGTGCCATCAGTGGGGGGGCCGGGACAGGGCGTAACGAGCAGTACTTC
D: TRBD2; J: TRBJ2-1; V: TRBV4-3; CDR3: CASSKGVLAGGGNEQFF; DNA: TGCGCCAGCAGCAAAGGGGTATTAGCGGGAGGAGGGAATGAGCAGTTCTTC
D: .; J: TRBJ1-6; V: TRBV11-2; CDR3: CASSTLRGASSYNSPLHF; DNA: TGTGCCAGCAGCACGCTGCGGGGGGCAAGCTCCTATAATTCACCCCTCCACTTT
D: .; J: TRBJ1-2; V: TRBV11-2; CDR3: CASSPSGAYGYTF; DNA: TGTGCCAGCAGCCCTAGCGGGGCATATGGCTACACCTTC
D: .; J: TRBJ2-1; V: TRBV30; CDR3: CAWSDGNEQFF; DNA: TGTGCCTGGAGTGACGGCAATGAGCAGTTCTTC
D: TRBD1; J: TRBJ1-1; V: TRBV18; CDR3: CASSPLTGAEAFF; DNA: TGTGCCAGCTCACCACTAACAGGGGCTGAAGCTTTCTTT
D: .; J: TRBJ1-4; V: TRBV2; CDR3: CASSVRARLFF; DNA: TGTGCCAGCAGTGTAAGAGCTAGACTGTTTTTT
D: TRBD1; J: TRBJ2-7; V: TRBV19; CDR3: CASKKGGTGLYEQYF; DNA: TGTGCCAGTAAGAAAGGGGGGACAGGGCTGTACGAGCAGTACTTC
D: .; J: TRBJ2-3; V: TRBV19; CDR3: CASRAGLFTDTQYF; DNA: TGTGCCAGTAGGGCGGGCCTATTCACAGATACGCAGTATTTT
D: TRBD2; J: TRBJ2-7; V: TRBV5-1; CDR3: CASSDLAGGESEQYF; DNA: TGCGCCAGCAGCGACCTAGCGGGAGGAGAAAGCGAGCAGTACTTC
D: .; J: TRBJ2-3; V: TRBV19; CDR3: CASSIRADTQYF; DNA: TGTGCCAGTAGTATTAGAGCAGATACGCAGTATTTT
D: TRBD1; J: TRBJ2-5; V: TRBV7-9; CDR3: CASSKSGTGETQYF; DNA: TGTGCCAGCAGCAAGTCCGGGACAGGAGAGACCCAGTACTTC
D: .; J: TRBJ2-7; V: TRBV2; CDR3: CASDKEEGYSYEQYF; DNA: TGTGCCAGCGATAAGGAGGAGGGCTACTCCTACGAGCAGTACTTC
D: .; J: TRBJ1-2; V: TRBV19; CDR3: CASFRTIKFLYGYTF; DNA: TGTGCCAGTTTCCGAACTATTAAGTTCCTCTATGGCTACACCTTC
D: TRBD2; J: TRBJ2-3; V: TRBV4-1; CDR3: CASSQDPGLATTDTQYF; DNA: TGCGCCAGCAGCCAAGACCCGGGACTAGCGACGACAGATACGCAGTATTTT
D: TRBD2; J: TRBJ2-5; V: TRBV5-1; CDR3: CAGSAGGYQETQYF; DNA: TGCGCCGGGTCCGCGGGAGGGTACCAAGAGACCCAGTACTTC
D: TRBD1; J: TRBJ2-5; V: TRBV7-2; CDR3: CASSSLGQGTGVGTQYF; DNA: TGTGCCAGCAGCTCCCTAGGACAGGGTACAGGGGTCGGGACCCAGTACTTC
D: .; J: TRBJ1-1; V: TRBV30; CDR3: CAWSVQVYTEAFF; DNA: TGTGCCTGGAGTGTACAGGTCTACACTGAAGCTTTCTTT
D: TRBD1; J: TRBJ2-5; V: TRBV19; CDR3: CASSSIGDGTVYQETQYF; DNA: TGTGCCAGTAGTTCAATTGGGGATGGGACAGTGTACCAAGAGACCCAGTACTTC
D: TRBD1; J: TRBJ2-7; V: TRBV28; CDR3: CASRDQGAGSYEQYF; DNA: TGTGCCAGCAGAGACCAGGGGGCAGGGTCCTACGAGCAGTACTTC
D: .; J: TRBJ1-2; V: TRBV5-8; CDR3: CASSLGGGYGYTF; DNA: TGTGCCAGCAGCTTGGGGGGCGGCTATGGCTACACCTTC
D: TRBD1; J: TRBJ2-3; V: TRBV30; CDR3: CARQGSTDTQYF; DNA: TGTGCCCGACAGGGAAGCACAGATACGCAGTATTTT
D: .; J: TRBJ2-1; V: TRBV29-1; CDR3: CSVSRPYAADPLGPNEQFF; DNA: TGCAGCGTTTCCCGGCCTTACGCAGCGGACCCCCTGGGCCCCAATGAGCAGTTCTTC
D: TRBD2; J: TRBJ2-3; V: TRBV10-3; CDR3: CAISGTSGRPSTDTQYF; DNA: TGTGCCATCAGTGGGACTAGCGGGAGACCTAGCACAGATACGCAGTATTTT
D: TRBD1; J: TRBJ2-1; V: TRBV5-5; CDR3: CASSLSLQGSYNEQFF; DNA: TGTGCCAGCAGCTTGTCTTTACAGGGGTCCTACAATGAGCAGTTCTTC
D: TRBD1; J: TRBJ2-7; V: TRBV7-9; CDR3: CASSSGQVSSYEQYF; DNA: TGTGCCAGCAGCTCGGGACAGGTTAGCTCCTACGAGCAGTACTTC
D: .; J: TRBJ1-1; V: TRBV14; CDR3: CASSREGRGPEAFF; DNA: TGTGCCAGCAGCCGTGAGGGCAGGGGACCTGAAGCTTTCTTT
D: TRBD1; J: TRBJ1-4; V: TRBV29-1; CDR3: CSVGYRGGNEKLFF; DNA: TGCAGCGTTGGGTACAGGGGGGGAAATGAAAAACTGTTTTTT
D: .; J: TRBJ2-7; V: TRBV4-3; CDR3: CASSQDLGGQVYEQYF; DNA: TGCGCCAGCAGCCAAGATCTCGGAGGTCAAGTCTACGAGCAGTACTTC
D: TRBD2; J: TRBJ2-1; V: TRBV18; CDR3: CASSPPSGRAFNEQFF; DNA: TGTGCCAGCTCACCCCCCAGCGGGAGGGCCTTCAATGAGCAGTTCTTC
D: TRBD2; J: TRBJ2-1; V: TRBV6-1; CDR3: CASSERLGLAGNNEQFF; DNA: TGTGCCAGCAGTGAAAGGCTGGGACTAGCGGGAAACAATGAGCAGTTCTTC